This is a list of T cell receptor beta chains from one sample in a study of shared clonotypes between healthy human individuals. Sequencing was performed with immunoSEQ multiplex PCR; in TCRdb, only in-frame clones are kept and a portion is missing. The table lists about 1,900,000 clones, over 85% of them singletons, with 1% to 1.5% in the top ten. Sequencing used naive CD8+ T cells sorted from blood. The receptors were gathered from a man in his late teens or twenties in good health. CDR3s include the opening cysteine and the closing phenylalanine or tryptophan. Each record gives: V gene, clone size, D gene, J gene, CDR3 protein, CDR3 DNA. D genes are given only for firm matches. The size of a clone is reported for some rows only, either as once, few or many, or as a class for expanded clones.

TRBV15	-	TRBD2	TRBJ2-7	CATSRGRGVSYEQYF	TGTGCCACCAGCAGAGGGCGGGGGGTCTCCTACGAGCAGTACTTC
TRBV6-1	-	-	TRBJ1-1	CASRAGQTVTEAFF	TGTGCCAGCAGGGCGGGACAAACGGTAACTGAAGCTTTCTTT
TRBV28	-	TRBD1	TRBJ1-5	CASKIQGSSNQPQHF	TGTGCCAGCAAAATACAGGGGAGTAGCAATCAGCCCCAGCATTTT
TRBV10-3	-	-	TRBJ2-7	CATDGGRDEQYF	TGTGCCACCGACGGGGGCCGGGACGAGCAGTACTTC
TRBV11-2	-	-	TRBJ1-1	CASSLGRTEAFF	TGTGCCAGCAGCTTAGGAAGGACTGAAGCTTTCTTT
TRBV10-3	-	-	TRBJ1-1	CASRDSGMAEAFF	TGTGCCTCCCGGGACTCAGGGATGGCTGAAGCTTTCTTT
TRBV27	once	TRBD2	TRBJ2-4	CASRLAGVDIQYF	TGTGCCAGCCGACTAGCGGGAGTGGACATTCAGTACTTC
TRBV5-6	once	-	TRBJ1-1	CASSLAQQADTEAFF	TGTGCCAGCAGCTTGGCCCAACAGGCGGACACTGAAGCTTTCTTT
TRBV21-1	-	-	TRBJ2-1	CASSHEQFF	TGTGCCAGCAGCCATGAGCAGTTCTTC
TRBV6-6	-	-	TRBJ1-1	CASNNQGNTEAFF	TGTGCCAGCAATAACCAGGGTAACACTGAAGCTTTCTTT
TRBV4-1	-	-	TRBJ2-7	CASSQQNEQYF	TGCGCCAGCAGCCAGCAAAACGAGCAGTACTTC
TRBV6-6	-	TRBD1	TRBJ2-1	CASSLGQGSVRNEQFF	TGTGCCAGCAGTTTAGGACAGGGGTCGGTACGCAATGAGCAGTTCTTC
TRBV7-9	-	TRBD2	TRBJ2-1	CASSQGLAGGPYNEQFF	TGTGCCAGCAGCCAGGGGCTAGCGGGAGGTCCCTACAATGAGCAGTTCTTC
TRBV5-4	-	-	TRBJ2-5	CASSFSVQETQYF	TGTGCCAGCAGCTTTTCAGTTCAAGAGACCCAGTACTTC
TRBV7-9	once	-	TRBJ2-7	CASSYSTSYEQYF	TGTGCCAGCAGCTACTCGACAAGCTACGAGCAGTACTTC
TRBV13	-	TRBD1	TRBJ2-7	CASSSTGLWHYEQYF	TGTGCCAGCAGCTCGACAGGGCTCTGGCACTACGAGCAGTACTTC
TRBV27	-	-	TRBJ1-6	CASSGLPGVRYSPLHF	TGTGCCAGCAGCGGACTGCCGGGGGTCAGGTATTCACCCCTCCACTTT